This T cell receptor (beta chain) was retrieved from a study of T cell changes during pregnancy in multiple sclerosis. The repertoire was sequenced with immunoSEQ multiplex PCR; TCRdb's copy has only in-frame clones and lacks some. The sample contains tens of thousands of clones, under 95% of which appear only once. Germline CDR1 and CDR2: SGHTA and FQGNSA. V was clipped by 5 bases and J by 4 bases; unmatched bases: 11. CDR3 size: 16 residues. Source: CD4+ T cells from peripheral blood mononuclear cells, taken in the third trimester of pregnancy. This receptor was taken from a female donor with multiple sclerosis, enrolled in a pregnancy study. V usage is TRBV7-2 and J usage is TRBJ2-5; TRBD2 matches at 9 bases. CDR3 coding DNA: TGTGCCAGCAGCCCCCCCCGCCTAGCGGGGACAGAGACCCAGTACTTC. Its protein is CASSPPRLAGTETQYF. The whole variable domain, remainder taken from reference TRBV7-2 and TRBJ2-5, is GAGVSQSPSNKVTEKGKDVELRCDPISGHTALYWYRQSLGQGLEFLIYFQGNSAPDKSGLPSDRFSAERTGGSVSTLTIQRTQQEDSAVYLCASSPPRLAGTETQYFGPGTRLLVL.